The 26 T cell receptor beta chains listed next were all sequenced from one sample in a study of spatial heterogeneity in lung cancer. The time point: sample taken at primary tumor resection. TCRdb re-derived calls from the 5' RACE reads in MiXCR, one entry per CDR3 protein. Of tens of thousands of distinct CDR3 sequences listed, approximately 12% are singletons. Material: PBMCs, obtained at surgery. Receptors originate from a male donor with early-stage non-small cell lung cancer.

The table lists this clonotype with a few counts. The chain is built from TRBV7-3 and TRBJ2-1, with D maybe TRBD1 (5 bases). CDR3 length equals 15 residues. Germline values: CDR1 SGHTA, CDR2 FQGTGA. Trimming took off 2 bases at V and 2 bases at J, with 10 bases between the two ends. CDR3 DNA sequence: TGTGCCAGCAGCTTAGGGGCAAACACCTACAATGAGCAGTTCTTC. Protein sequence: CASSLGANTYNEQFF.

This clonotype has a handful of counts. J is TRBJ2-7 and V is TRBV11-2; D not certain. The CDR3 runs 15 residues. Germline CDR1 is SGHAT and CDR2 is FQNNGV. V was shortened by 0 bases and J by 0 bases, with 9 bases between the two germline ends. CDR3 DNA: TGTGCCAGCAGCTTAGATCAGACTTACTCCTACGAGCAGTACTTC. This gives the protein CASSLDQTYSYEQYF.

This clonotype was found many times. The chain uses TRBV10-2 and TRBJ1-5; 10 nucleotides line up with TRBD1. Germline CDR1 and CDR2: WSHSY and SAAADI. The CDR3 is made up of 15 amino acids. V lost 7 bases and J lost 5; bases outside the gene matches: 8. The CDR3 loop reads CASTPTGGAYQPQHF. Here the CDR3 DNA reads TGCGCCAGCACACCGACAGGGGGCGCATATCAGCCCCAGCATTTT.

This clonotype was seen a few times. The V call is TRBV20-1, the J call TRBJ1-2, with D perhaps TRBD1 (6 bases). The CDR3 totals 13 residues. V lost 4 bases and J 8 bases, leaving 17 bases between the germline ends. Germline V CDR1 and CDR2: DFQATT, SNEGSKA (reference sequence). The CDR3 loop reads CSAIAGARGGYTF. In nucleotides, the CDR3 is TGCAGTGCTATTGCCGGGGCCAGGGGCGGCTACACCTTC.

This clonotype showed up just a few times. The rearrangement links TRBV28 to TRBJ2-7, with 12 bases identical to TRBD1. Germline CDR1 is MDHEN and CDR2 is SYDVKM. This CDR3 is 16 amino acids long. V was pared by 4 bases and J by 3 bases, with 7 bases of the junction left unmatched. CDR3 region: CASSSRDRGPNYEQYF. The CDR3 bases are TGTGCCAGCAGTTCCAGGGACAGGGGGCCTAACTACGAGCAGTACTTC.

On this clonotype itself: A read error may account for a junction end that differs from germline. This chain uses TRBV5-1 with TRBJ1-5; D not resolved. The germline V gene encodes CDR1 SGHRS and CDR2 YFSETQ. The CDR3 is 14 residues long. The CDR3 loop reads CASSLGESNQPRHF. For the CDR3, the DNA is TGCGCCAGCAGCTTGGGGGAAAGCAATCAGCCCCGGCATTTT.

This clonotype was recorded many times. The chain uses TRBV14 and TRBJ1-6, with a weak D call TRBD1 (5 bases). The CDR3 is made up of 13 amino acids. The V and J ends lost 4 bases and 7 bases respectively, with 8 bases between them. CDR1 and CDR2 from the germline V gene are SGHDN and FVKESK. This chain's CDR3 is CASSLGGNSPLHF. Here the CDR3 DNA reads TGTGCCAGCAGCCTCGGGGGGAATTCACCCCTCCACTTT.

This clonotype has more than one count but fewer than ten. The CDR3 region has the DNA TGTGCCAGCAGTGATTCGGACACTGAAGCACCCCTCCACTTT. It translates to CASSDSDTEAPLHF. The chain has TRBV6-1 and TRBJ1-6; D is perhaps TRBD1 (5 bases). This CDR3 region has 14 residues. Trimming stripped 3 bases from V and 11 bases from J, with 14 bases between. CDR1 is MNHNS and CDR2 is SASEGT in the germline V gene.

The chain couples TRBV20-1 to TRBJ2-7; D is unclear. The CDR3 length is 11 residues. Germline V gene sequence: CDR1 DFQATT, CDR2 SNEGSKA (reference sequence). Trimming took off 5 bases at V and 4 bases at J, with 9 bases between the two ends. The CDR3 nucleotides are TGCAGTGCTTTCCAGGCGTACGAGCAGTACTTC. Residues: CSAFQAYEQYF.

This clonotype was counted between two and nine times. The V and J genes are TRBV19 and TRBJ2-1; 10 nucleotides agree with TRBD2. The CDR3 length is 17 residues. Germline-derived CDR1 and CDR2 are LNHDA and SQIVND (reference sequence). Trimming cost V 7 bases and J 4 bases; bases outside gene matches: 13. CDR3 region: CASKGKVAGGLYNEQFF. The CDR3 DNA reads as TGTGCCAGTAAAGGCAAGGTAGCGGGGGGTTTATACAATGAGCAGTTCTTC.

The chain recombines TRBV29-1 with TRBJ1-2, with 7 bases that match TRBD1. The CDR3 spans 13 residues. The V and J ends lost 4 bases and 2 bases, in that order; junction bases with no gene match: 4. From germline, CDR1 is SQVTM and CDR2 ANQGSEA. The CDR3 region has the DNA TGCAGCGTTGCGACAGGGCAGAACTATGGCTACACCTTC. Amino acids: CSVATGQNYGYTF.

At least ten counts were recorded for this clonotype. The chain carries TRBV4-3 and TRBJ2-7; 7 positions agree with TRBD2. J lost 3 bases, V lost 1 base, and 6 bases had no gene match. The CDR3 runs 15 residues. Looked up from germline, CDR1 is LGHNA and CDR2 is YSLEER. The DNA of the CDR3 is TGCGCCAGCAGCCAAGGACGGGACTACTTCTACGAGCAGTACTTC. Amino acid sequence: CASSQGRDYFYEQYF.

There are a few counts of this clonotype. The genes are TRBV9 and TRBJ1-5; no clear D. V was shortened by 2 bases and J by 0 bases, with 6 bases between the two germline ends. CDR1 and CDR2 (germline): SGDLS, YYNGEE. The CDR3 sequence is 14 residues long. This chain's CDR3 is CASSVGNSNQPQHF. CDR3 nucleotides: TGTGCCAGCAGCGTCGGGAATAGCAATCAGCCCCAGCATTTT.

The J gene is TRBJ2-3, the V gene TRBV19; 11 bases are a match to TRBD2. The germline CDR1 and CDR2 sequences are LNHDA and SQIVND (reference sequence). The ends lost 6 bases at V and 3 bases at J; junction bases unmatched: 5. CDR3 size: 15 residues. The chain's CDR3 is CASRTGTSGTDTQYF. The DNA for the CDR3 is TGTGCCAGTAGGACCGGGACTAGCGGTACAGATACGCAGTATTTT.

The chain links TRBV7-9 to TRBJ2-5; perhaps TRBD2 as D (6 bases). Germline V gene sequence: CDR1 SEHNR, CDR2 FQNEAQ (reference sequence). The CDR3 consists of 15 residues. The ends were cut back, 5 bases at V and 5 bases at J, with 18 bases in the middle. The CDR3 region is CASSAAGTLKETQYF. The CDR3 DNA follows: TGTGCCAGCAGCGCCGCCGGGACTTTGAAGGAGACCCAGTACTTC.

The chain joins TRBV6-5 to TRBJ2-5; perhaps TRBD1 as D (6 bases). CDR1 is MNHEY, CDR2 SVGAGI, per germline. This CDR3 comprises 15 residues. V lost 4 bases to trimming and J lost 5 bases, with 17 bases between them. The CDR3 here is CASSLNPGAGETQYF. The DNA for the CDR3 is TGTGCCAGCAGTTTAAACCCAGGGGCAGGGGAGACCCAGTACTTC.

In DNA, the CDR3 is TGTGCCAGCAGCTTTGGCGGGGGATACAATGAGCAGTTCTTC. This encodes CASSFGGGYNEQFF. The rearrangement uses TRBV7-2 and TRBJ2-1; TRBD2 matches at 7 bases. Trimming cost V 3 bases and J 4 bases; bases outside gene matches: 3. The V gene's germline CDR1 is SGHTA and CDR2 FQGNSA. This CDR3 is 14 amino acids long.

The chain joins TRBV6-2 or TRBV6-3 to TRBJ2-2; 9 nucleotides align to TRBD2. The CDR3 has 19 residues. V shed 2 bases and J 0 bases; nucleotides not matched to a gene: 10. The germline CDR1 and CDR2 sequences are MNHEY and SVGEGT. The CDR3 DNA reads as TGTGCCAGCAGTTACCCCTCAGCTAGCGGGATCGCGAACACCGGGGAGCTGTTTTTT. This codes for CASSYPSASGIANTGELFF.

The rearrangement uses TRBV4-1 and TRBJ1-3; D gene unclear. Looked up from germline, CDR1 is MGHRA and CDR2 is YSYEKL. The CDR3 is made up of 12 amino acids. V was shortened by 4 bases and J by 4 bases, with 5 bases between the two germline ends. DNA for the CDR3: TGCGCCAGCAGCCCACTAGGAAACACCATATATTTT. It is translated as CASSPLGNTIYF.

This clonotype came up a few times. CDR3 amino acids: CASSLISGEMIYGNQPQHF. The CDR3 DNA sequence: TGTGCCAGCAGTTTAATCTCAGGTGAAATGATATATGGCAATCAGCCCCAGCATTTT. V and J are TRBV28 and TRBJ1-5; D ambiguous. The germline V gene encodes CDR1 MDHEN and CDR2 SYDVKM. This CDR3 spans 19 amino acids. Trimming left V 2 bases short and J 2 bases short, with 22 bases between.

This clonotype was picked up many times. The chain combines TRBV7-9 with TRBJ2-5; D could derive from TRBD1 or TRBD2 (5 bases each). V was clipped by 4 bases and J by 2 bases, with 8 bases between them. The CDR3 loop spans 13 amino acids. Germline CDR1 reads SEHNR; CDR2 reads FQNEAQ (reference sequence). The CDR3 DNA sequence: TGTGCCAGCAGCTGGGACGGTCAAGAGACCCAGTACTTC. It specifies CASSWDGQETQYF.

The sample holds many counts of this clonotype. The chain employs TRBV6-2 or TRBV6-3 and TRBJ2-7, with D perhaps matching TRBD2 (5 bases). Germline V gives CDR1 MNHEY, CDR2 SVGEGT. This CDR3 contains 15 residues. Trimming cost V 5 bases and J 0 bases, with 14 bases left between them. The DNA for the CDR3 is TGTGCCAGCAGTCCCTATGGAGGTAGCTCCTACGAGCAGTACTTC. It specifies CASSPYGGSSYEQYF.

The chain has TRBV20-1 and TRBJ2-1; TRBD2 agrees at 13 bases. Losses at the gene ends were 6 bases for V and 9 bases for J; bases not matched to a gene: 11. The CDR3 extends over 15 amino acids. Germline CDR1 and CDR2: DFQATT and SNEGSKA (reference sequence). CDR3 protein: CSADPRLAGGREQFF. The CDR3, as DNA: TGCAGTGCCGACCCGAGACTAGCGGGAGGTCGTGAGCAGTTCTTC.

The chain joins TRBV23-1 to TRBJ2-7; D is unclear. TRBV23-1 is reported as an ORF; its role is uncertain. CDR3 length: 15 amino acids. Trimming shortened V by 6 bases and J by 1 base, and 16 bases separated the two germline ends. The CDR3 nucleotides are TGCGCCAGCAGACCGCAAATGCCCCTTTCCTACGAGCAGTACTTC. This encodes CASRPQMPLSYEQYF.

This chain links TRBV7-1 with TRBJ2-7; D perhaps matches TRBD2 (6 bases). TRBV7-1 has ORF status, its function being uncertain. There are 17 residues in the CDR3. The germline V and J ends were trimmed by 5 bases and 0 bases, with 20 bases remaining between them. The CDR3 sequence is CASSPVASAINSYEQYF. The DNA for the CDR3 is TGTGCCAGCAGCCCAGTCGCTAGCGCGATTAACTCCTACGAGCAGTACTTC.

This rearrangement joins TRBV3-1 to TRBJ2-7, with TRBD2 matching over 7 bases. CDR1 and CDR2 (germline): LGHDT, YNNKEL (reference sequence). This CDR3 is built from 13 residues. J was trimmed by 6 bases and V by 1 base; bases with no gene match: 3. The CDR3 DNA is TGTGCCAGCAGCCAAGGGACTAGTCCCGAGCAGTACTTC. Residues: CASSQGTSPEQYF.